This T cell receptor beta chain was sequenced for a study of Ad26.COV2.S vaccination and SARS-CoV-2 variants. Looking at the study overall: In the study, Ad26.COV2.S was injected intramuscularly once, or twice 56 days apart. General observations from the study: The placebo group had lower spike-specific TCR breadth than the vaccine recipients did. Spike-specific responses of CD8+ and CD4+ T cells were reported to display substantial breadth after vaccination.

Described treatment: around 19 received Ad26.COV2.S at low or high dose, single or two shots; 5 received placebo; per-sample allocation not given. Sampling occurred on day 63 after the first vaccine or placebo injection. Germline-derived CDR1 and CDR2 are MNHEY and SMNVEV (reference sequence). The CDR3 runs to 17 residues. With V trimmed by 5 bases and J by 5 bases, 7 bases remained unmatched. With respect to this clone: Its antigen remains unknown.

The method was immunoSEQ multiplex PCR; TCRdb's version includes in-frame clones alone and lacks a portion of them. The table shows fewer than 500,000 clones, with around 91% occurring only once. The material sequenced was peripheral blood, taken in a trial of Ad26.COV2.S vaccine versus placebo. The TCR sequence derives from a person between 18 and 60 years old who received the Ad26.COV2.S COVID-19 vaccine or a placebo. The chain couples TRBV27 to TRBJ2-1, with 15 bases that match TRBD2. The CDR3 here is CASSPRGTSGRNNEQFF. For the CDR3, the DNA is TGTGCCAGCAGTCCCCGAGGGACTAGCGGGAGGAACAATGAGCAGTTCTTC.